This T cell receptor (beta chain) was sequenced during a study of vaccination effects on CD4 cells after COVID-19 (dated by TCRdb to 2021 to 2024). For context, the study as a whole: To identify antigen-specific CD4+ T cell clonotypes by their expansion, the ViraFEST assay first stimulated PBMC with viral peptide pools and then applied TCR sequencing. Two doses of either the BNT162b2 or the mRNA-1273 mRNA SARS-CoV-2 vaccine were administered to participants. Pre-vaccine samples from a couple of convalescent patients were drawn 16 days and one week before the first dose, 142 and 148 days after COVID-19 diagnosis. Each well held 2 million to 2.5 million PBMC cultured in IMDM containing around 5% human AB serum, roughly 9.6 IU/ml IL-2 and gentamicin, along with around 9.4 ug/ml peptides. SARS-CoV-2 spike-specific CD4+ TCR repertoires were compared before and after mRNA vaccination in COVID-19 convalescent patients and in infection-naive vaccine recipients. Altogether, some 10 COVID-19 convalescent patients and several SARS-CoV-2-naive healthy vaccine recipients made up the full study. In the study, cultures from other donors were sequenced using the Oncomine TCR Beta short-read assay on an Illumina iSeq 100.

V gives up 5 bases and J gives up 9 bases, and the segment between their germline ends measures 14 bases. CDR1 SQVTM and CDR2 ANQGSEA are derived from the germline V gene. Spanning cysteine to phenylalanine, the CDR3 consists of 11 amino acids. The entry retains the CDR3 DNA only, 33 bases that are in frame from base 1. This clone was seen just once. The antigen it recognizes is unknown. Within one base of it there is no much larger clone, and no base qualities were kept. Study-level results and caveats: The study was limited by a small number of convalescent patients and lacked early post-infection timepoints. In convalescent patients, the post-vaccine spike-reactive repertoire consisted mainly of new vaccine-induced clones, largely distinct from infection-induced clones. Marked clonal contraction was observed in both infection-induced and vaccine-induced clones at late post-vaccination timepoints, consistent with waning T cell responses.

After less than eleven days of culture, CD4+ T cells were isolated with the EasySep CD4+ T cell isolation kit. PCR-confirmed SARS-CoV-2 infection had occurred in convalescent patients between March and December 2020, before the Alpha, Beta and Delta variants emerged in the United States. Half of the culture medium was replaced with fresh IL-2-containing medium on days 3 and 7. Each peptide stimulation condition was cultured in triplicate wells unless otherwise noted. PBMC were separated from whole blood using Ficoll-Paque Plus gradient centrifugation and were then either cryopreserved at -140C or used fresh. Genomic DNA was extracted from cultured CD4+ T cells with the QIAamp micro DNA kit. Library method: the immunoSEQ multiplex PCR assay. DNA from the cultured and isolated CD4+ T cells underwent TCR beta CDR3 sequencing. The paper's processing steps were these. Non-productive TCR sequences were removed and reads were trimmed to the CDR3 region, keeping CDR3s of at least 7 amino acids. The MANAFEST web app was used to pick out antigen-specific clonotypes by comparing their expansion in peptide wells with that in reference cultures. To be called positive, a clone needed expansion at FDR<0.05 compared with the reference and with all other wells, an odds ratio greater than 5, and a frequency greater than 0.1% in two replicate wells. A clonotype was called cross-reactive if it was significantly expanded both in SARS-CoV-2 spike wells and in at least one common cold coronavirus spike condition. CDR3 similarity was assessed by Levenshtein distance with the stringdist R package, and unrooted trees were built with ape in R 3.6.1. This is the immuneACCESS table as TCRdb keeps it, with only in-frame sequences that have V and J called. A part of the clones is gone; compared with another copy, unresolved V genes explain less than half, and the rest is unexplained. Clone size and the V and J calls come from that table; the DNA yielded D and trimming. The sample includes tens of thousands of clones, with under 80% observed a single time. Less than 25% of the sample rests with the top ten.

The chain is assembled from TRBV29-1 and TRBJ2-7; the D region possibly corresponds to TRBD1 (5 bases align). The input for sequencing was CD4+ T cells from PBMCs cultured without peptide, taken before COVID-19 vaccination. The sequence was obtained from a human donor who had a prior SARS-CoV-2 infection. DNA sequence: TGCAGCGTTCTGGACAATTTGCTGCAGTACTTC. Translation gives CSVLDNLLQYF.